Each of the 9 T cell receptor beta chains below was sequenced from the same sample in a study of blood T cell repertoires in COVID-19. Assay: immunoSEQ multiplex PCR; the TCRdb copy retains only in-frame clones and omits some. The profile covers approximately 230,000 clones, with approximately 80% appearing a single time and under 4.5% taken by the ten largest. Sequencing used peripheral blood. These receptors were taken from a woman aged 40 to 49 with active or convalescent COVID-19.

This clone was detected only once. The germline gene is not matched at one end of the junction; a read error may be the cause. The chain combines TRBV15 with TRBJ2-6; D ambiguous. The germline V gene encodes CDR1 LNHNV and CDR2 YYDKDF (reference sequence). The CDR3 is made up of 16 amino acids. This CDR3 reads CTTSRVFVSGANVLTF. In nucleotides, the CDR3 is TGTACCACCAGCAGAGTTTTCGTCTCTGGGGCCAACGTCCTGACTTTC.

The V call is TRBV28, the J call TRBJ1-6; D is unclear. Trimming removed 2 bases from V and 11 bases from J, with 10 bases in between. The CDR3 loop spans 13 amino acids. In germline, CDR1 is MDHEN, CDR2 SYDVKM. The CDR3 region is CASSLAVRAPLHF. Written as DNA, the CDR3 is TGTGCCAGCAGTTTAGCGGTGAGGGCACCCCTCCACTTT.

This sequence joins TRBV13 and TRBJ2-7; TRBD2 agrees at 12 bases. V lost 5 bases to trimming and J lost 3 bases; unmatched junction nucleotides: 5. This CDR3 has 15 amino acids. Germline V gene data show CDR1 as PRHDT and CDR2 as FYEKMQ (reference sequence). This CDR3 is CASSDSSGGGYEQYF. CDR3 DNA sequence: TGTGCCAGCAGCGACTCTAGCGGGGGGGGCTACGAGCAGTACTTC.

The V call is TRBV12-3 or TRBV12-4, the J call TRBJ1-2, with a tentative D call TRBD1 (6 bases). V dropped 7 bases and J dropped 11 bases, with 17 bases sitting between them. The CDR3 spans 12 residues. The CDR3 DNA reads as TGTGCCAGCAACATCGGGCAGGGGTATTACACCTTC. This gives the protein CASNIGQGYYTF.

The chain recombines TRBV11-3 with TRBJ2-3, with 7 bases lining up with TRBD1. The length of the CDR3 is 14 residues. Trimming cost V 4 bases and J 0 bases; bases outside gene matches: 1. Germline-derived CDR1 and CDR2 are SGHNT and YENEEA. The CDR3 spells CASSSGQSTDTQYF. CDR3 DNA sequence: TGTGCCAGCAGCTCGGGACAGAGCACAGATACGCAGTATTTT. The entire variable domain, with the rest obtained from reference TRBV11-3 and TRBJ2-3, is as follows: EAGVVQSPRYKIIEKKQPVAFWCNPISGHNTLYWYLQNLGQGPELLIRYENEEAVDDSQLPKDRFSAERLKGVDSTLKIQPAELGDSAVYLCASSSGQSTDTQYFGPGTRLTVL.

This clone was observed a handful of times. The genes are TRBV4-1 and TRBJ1-2, with 8 bases aligning to TRBD1. Unmatched junction bases numbered 11, after V lost 7 bases and J lost 7 bases. This CDR3 comprises 14 residues. CDR1 is MGHRA, CDR2 YSYEKL, per germline. CDR3 loop: CASTKTGEKGGYTF. The CDR3 coding sequence is TGCGCCAGCACCAAGACAGGGGAGAAGGGTGGCTACACCTTC.

V gene TRBV19 combines with J gene TRBJ2-2, with 7 bases identical to TRBD1. Germline trimming cut 8 bases from V and 5 bases from J; bases unmatched to any gene: 14. The CDR3 has 16 residues. CDR1 is LNHDA and CDR2 is SQIVND in the germline V gene (reference sequence). CDR3: CASGRPGQTQTGELFF. CDR3 DNA sequence: TGTGCCAGTGGGAGACCGGGACAGACTCAGACCGGGGAGCTGTTTTTT.

The V and J genes are TRBV2 and TRBJ1-3; D gene unclear. Trimming pared 3 bases from V and 0 bases from J, leaving 9 bases between. This CDR3 comprises 15 residues. Per the germline V gene, CDR1 is SNHLY and CDR2 is FYNNEI. The CDR3 sequence: CASSERARSGNTIYF. The DNA for the CDR3 is TGTGCCAGCAGTGAGCGGGCCCGCTCTGGAAACACCATATATTTT.

Here the CDR3 reads CSASQQGDTGELFF. CDR3 nucleotide sequence: TGCAGTGCTAGTCAACAGGGGGACACCGGGGAGCTGTTTTTT. The chain couples TRBV20-1 to TRBJ2-2; 8 nucleotides align to TRBD1. Germline V gene data show CDR1 as DFQATT and CDR2 as SNEGSKA (reference sequence). V shed 3 bases and J 3 bases; nucleotides not matched to a gene: 3. This CDR3 comprises 14 residues.